Given below is one T cell receptor (beta chain) in context. Its matching antigen is unknown. This sample stems from a study of Ad26.COV2.S vaccination and SARS-CoV-2 variants. Study at large: Ad26.COV2.S arm of COV1001 included the donor. Points from the study as a whole: Participants in the vaccine arm had higher spike-specific TCR breadth; placebo recipients had lower.

Generated by immunoSEQ multiplex PCR, the TCRdb table keeps only in-frame clones and is missing some. In the table there are hundreds of thousands of clones, around 92% of which are singletons. Treatment defined: some 20 received Ad26.COV2.S at low or high dose, single or two shots; 5 received placebo; per-sample allocation not given. The study sampled participants on day 63 after the first vaccine or placebo injection. Expressing Wuhan-strain SARS-CoV-2 spike, an Ad26 vector served as the vaccine. V gave up 6 bases and J gave up 3 bases, with 9 bases separating them. Germline V gene lookup returns CDR1 WNHNN and CDR2 SYGVQD (reference sequence). The length of the CDR3 is 12 residues.

This sequence originates from a person between 18 and 65 years old who received the Ad26.COV2.S COVID-19 vaccine or a placebo. The sample was peripheral blood, taken in a trial of Ad26.COV2.S vaccine versus placebo. The V and J genes are TRBV10-1 and TRBJ2-7, with unresolved D. The CDR3 reads CASSPDLYEQYF. CDR3 sequence (DNA): TGCGCCAGCAGCCCGGACCTCTACGAGCAGTACTTC.